This entry features one T cell receptor (beta chain) sequence. The antigen is undetermined. Measured with immunoSEQ multiplex PCR; TCRdb has only the in-frame clones, and not every one. The sample gives roughly 56,000 clones, 86% of which show up once; 0.85% to 0.95% is in the top ten. This specimen belongs to a study of OX40 agonist ivuxolimab in advanced cancers. The CDR3 has 16 residues. Trimming took 3 bases from V and 0 from J, leaving 14 bases between them. Germline CDR1 reads SNHLY; CDR2 reads FYNNEI. Study-wide findings and caveats: People who partly responded at 0.1-3.0 mg/kg had some of the least clonal expansion seen.

This chain links TRBV2 with TRBJ1-1; no clear D gene. Specimen: CD4+ or CD8+ T cells sorted from blood, collected in a trial of the OX40 agonist ivuxolimab. This clonotype was sampled from an adult with an advanced solid tumor such as melanoma, head and neck, liver or kidney cancer. CDR3: CASSDGVTNMNTEAFF. Here the CDR3 DNA reads TGTGCCAGCAGTGATGGGGTCACTAACATGAACACTGAAGCTTTCTTT.